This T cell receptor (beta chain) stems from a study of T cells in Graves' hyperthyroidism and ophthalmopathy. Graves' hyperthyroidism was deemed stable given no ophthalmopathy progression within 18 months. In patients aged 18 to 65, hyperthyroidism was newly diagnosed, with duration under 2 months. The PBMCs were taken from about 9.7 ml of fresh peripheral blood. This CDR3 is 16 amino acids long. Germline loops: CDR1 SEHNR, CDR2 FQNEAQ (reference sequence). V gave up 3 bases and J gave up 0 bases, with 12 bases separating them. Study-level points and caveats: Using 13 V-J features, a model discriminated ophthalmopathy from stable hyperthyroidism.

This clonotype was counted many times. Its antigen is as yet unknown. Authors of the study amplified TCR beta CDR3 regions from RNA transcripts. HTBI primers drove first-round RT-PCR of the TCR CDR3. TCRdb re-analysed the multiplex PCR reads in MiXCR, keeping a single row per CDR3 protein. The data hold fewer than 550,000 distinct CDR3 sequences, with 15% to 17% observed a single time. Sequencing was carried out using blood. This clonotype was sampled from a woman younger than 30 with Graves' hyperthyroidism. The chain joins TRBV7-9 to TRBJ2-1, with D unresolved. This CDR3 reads CASSFLTSVSYNEQFF. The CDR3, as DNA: TGTGCCAGCAGCTTCCTGACTTCTGTCTCCTACAATGAGCAGTTCTTC.